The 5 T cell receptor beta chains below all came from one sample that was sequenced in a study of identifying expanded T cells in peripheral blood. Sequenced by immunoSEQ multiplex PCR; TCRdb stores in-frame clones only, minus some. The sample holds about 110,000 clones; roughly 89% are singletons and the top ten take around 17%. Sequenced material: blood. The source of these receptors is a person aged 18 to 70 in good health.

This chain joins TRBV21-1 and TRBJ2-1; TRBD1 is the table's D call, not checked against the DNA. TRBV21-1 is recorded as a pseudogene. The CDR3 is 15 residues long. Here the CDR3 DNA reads TGTGCCAGCAGCGCACAGGGGGCCAGAAACAATGAGCAGTTCTTC. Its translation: CASSAQGARNNEQFF.

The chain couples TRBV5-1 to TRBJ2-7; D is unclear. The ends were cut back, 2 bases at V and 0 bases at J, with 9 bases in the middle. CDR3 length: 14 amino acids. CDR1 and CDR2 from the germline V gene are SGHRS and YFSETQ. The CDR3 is CASSFSGSSYEQYF. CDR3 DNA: TGCGCCAGCAGCTTTTCCGGAAGCTCCTACGAGCAGTACTTC.

CDR3 in DNA: TGTGCCAGCAGAACTGACAGGGGGCTCGCTGAAGCTTTCTTT. Protein product: CASRTDRGLAEAFF. The rearrangement uses TRBV7-2 and TRBJ1-1; 10 nucleotides agree with TRBD1. J lost 6 bases, V lost 6 bases, and 7 bases had no gene match. The V gene's germline CDR1 is SGHTA and CDR2 FQGNSA. This CDR3 is built from 14 residues.

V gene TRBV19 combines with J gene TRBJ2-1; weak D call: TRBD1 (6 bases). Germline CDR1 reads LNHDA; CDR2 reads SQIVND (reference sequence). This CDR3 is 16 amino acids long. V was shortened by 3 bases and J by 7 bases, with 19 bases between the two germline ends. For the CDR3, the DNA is TGTGCCAGTAGTATCTTCCCCCAGGGGCGAAGGAATGAGCAGTTCTTC. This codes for CASSIFPQGRRNEQFF.

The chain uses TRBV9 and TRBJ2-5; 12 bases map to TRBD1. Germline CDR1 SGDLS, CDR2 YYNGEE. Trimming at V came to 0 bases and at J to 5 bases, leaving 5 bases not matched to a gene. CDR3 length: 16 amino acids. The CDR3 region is CASSVGGTGGQETQYF. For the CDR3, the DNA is TGTGCCAGCAGCGTAGGCGGGACAGGGGGCCAGGAGACCCAGTACTTC. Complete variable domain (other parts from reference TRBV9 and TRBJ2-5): DSGVTQTPKHLITATGQRVTLRCSPRSGDLSVYWYQQSLDQGLQFLIQYYNGEERAKGNILERFSAQQFPDLHSELNLSSLELGDSALYFCASSVGGTGGQETQYFGPGTRLLVL.